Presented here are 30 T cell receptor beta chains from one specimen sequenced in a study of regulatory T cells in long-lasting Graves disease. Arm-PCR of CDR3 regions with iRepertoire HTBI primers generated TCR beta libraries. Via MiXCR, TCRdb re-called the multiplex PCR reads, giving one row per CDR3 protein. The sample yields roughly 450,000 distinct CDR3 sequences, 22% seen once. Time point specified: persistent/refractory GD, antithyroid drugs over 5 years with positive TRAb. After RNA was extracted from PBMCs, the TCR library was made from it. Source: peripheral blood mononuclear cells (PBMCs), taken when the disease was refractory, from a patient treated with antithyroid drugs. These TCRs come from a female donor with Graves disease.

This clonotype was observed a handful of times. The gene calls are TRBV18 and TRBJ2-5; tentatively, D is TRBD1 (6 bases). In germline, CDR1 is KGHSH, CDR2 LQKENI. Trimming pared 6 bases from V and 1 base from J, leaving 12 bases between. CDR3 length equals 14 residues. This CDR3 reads CASSHGQTQETQYF. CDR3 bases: TGTGCCAGCTCCCACGGACAGACCCAAGAGACCCAGTACTTC.

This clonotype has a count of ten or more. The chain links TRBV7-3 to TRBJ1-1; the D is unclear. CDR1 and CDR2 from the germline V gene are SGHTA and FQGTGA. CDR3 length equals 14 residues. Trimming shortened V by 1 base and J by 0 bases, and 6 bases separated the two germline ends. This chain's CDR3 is CASSLNSMNTEAFF. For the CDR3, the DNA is TGTGCCAGCAGCTTAAACAGCATGAACACTGAAGCTTTCTTT. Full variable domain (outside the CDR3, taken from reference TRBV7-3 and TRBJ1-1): GAGVSQTPSNKVTEKGKYVELRCDPISGHTALYWYRQSLGQGPEFLIYFQGTGAADDSGLPNDRFFAVRPEGSVSTLKIQRTERGDSAVYLCASSLNSMNTEAFFGQGTRLTVV.

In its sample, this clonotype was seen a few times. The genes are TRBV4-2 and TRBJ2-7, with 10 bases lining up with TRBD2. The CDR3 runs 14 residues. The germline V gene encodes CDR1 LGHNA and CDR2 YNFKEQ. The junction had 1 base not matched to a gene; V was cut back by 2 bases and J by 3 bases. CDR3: CASSQRTSGYEQYF. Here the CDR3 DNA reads TGTGCCAGCAGCCAAAGGACTAGCGGCTACGAGCAGTACTTC.

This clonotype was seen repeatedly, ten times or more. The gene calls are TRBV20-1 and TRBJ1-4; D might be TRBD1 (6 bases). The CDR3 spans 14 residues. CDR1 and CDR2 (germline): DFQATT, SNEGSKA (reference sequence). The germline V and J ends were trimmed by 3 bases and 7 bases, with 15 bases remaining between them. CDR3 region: CSASNTRGGEKLFF. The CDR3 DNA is TGCAGTGCTAGTAACACCAGGGGCGGTGAAAAACTGTTTTTT.

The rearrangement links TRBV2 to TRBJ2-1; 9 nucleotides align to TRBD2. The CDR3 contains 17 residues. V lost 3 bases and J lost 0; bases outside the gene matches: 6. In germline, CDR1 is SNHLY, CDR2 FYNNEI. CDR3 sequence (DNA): TGTGCCAGCAGTGACTTCCCGGGACTAGCCTCCTACAATGAGCAGTTCTTC. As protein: CASSDFPGLASYNEQFF.

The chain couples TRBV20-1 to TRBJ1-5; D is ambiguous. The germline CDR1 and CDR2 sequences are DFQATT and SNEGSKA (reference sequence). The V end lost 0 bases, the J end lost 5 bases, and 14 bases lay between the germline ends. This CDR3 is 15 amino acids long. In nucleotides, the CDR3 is TGCAGTGCTAGAGATCTCGTCTTTTTGGATCAGCCCCAGCATTTT. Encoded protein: CSARDLVFLDQPQHF.

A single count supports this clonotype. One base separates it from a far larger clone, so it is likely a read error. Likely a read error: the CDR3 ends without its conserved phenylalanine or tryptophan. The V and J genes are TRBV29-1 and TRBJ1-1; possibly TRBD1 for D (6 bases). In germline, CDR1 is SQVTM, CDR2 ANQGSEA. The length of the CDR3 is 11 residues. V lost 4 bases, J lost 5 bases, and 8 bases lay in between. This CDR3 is CSVGRGTEAFL. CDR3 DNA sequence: TGCAGCGTTGGCAGGGGTACTGAAGCTTTCCTT.

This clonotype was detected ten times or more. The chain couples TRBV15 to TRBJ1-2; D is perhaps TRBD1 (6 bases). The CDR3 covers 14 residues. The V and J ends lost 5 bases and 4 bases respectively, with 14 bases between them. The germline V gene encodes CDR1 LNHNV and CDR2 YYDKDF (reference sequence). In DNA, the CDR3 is TGTGCCACCAGCGGCCTAGGGACAAGCTATGGCTACACCTTC. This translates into CATSGLGTSYGYTF.

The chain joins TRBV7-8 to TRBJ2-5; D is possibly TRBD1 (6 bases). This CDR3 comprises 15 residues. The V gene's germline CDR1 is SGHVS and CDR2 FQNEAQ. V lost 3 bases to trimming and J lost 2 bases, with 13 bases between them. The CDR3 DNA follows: TGTGCCAGCAGCTTTGGGACACGTAGACAAGAGACCCAGTACTTC. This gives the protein CASSFGTRRQETQYF.

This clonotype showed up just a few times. CDR3 sequence reads: CASRRNNNEQFF. In DNA form, the CDR3 reads TGTGCCAGCAGGCGGAACAACAATGAGCAGTTCTTC. The chain recombines TRBV2 with TRBJ2-1; D unresolved. The CDR3 totals 12 residues. In germline, CDR1 is SNHLY, CDR2 FYNNEI. V was trimmed by 6 bases and J by 5 bases, leaving 8 bases between them.

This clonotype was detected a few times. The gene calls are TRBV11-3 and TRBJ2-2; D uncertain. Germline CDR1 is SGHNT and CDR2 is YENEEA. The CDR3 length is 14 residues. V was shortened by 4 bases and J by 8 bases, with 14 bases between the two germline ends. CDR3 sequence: CASSSSPSAGELFF. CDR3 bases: TGTGCCAGCAGCTCTTCTCCCTCGGCTGGGGAGCTGTTTTTT. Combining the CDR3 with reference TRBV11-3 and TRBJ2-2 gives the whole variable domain EAGVVQSPRYKIIEKKQPVAFWCNPISGHNTLYWYLQNLGQGPELLIRYENEEAVDDSQLPKDRFSAERLKGVDSTLKIQPAELGDSAVYLCASSSSPSAGELFFGEGSRLTVL.

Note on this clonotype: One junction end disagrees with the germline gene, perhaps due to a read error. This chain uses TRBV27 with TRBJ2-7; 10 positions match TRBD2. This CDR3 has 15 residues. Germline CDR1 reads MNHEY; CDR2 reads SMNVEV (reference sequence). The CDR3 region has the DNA TGTGCCAGCAGTGGAGGACTAGCGGCAACCTACGAGCAGTGCTTC. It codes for CASSGGLAATYEQCF.

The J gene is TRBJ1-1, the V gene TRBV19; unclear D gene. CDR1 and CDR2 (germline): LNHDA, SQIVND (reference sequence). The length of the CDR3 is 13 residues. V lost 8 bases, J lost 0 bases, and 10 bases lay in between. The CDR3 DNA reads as TGTGCCAGTGGACCACCTATGAACACTGAAGCTTTCTTT. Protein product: CASGPPMNTEAFF.

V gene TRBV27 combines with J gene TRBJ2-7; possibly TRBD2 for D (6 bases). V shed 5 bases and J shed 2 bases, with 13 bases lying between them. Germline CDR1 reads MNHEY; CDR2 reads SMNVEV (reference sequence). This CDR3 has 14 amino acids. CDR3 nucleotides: TGTGCCAGCAGTCCCATGACTAGGGCCTACGAGCAGTACTTC. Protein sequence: CASSPMTRAYEQYF.

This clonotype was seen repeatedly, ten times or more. In DNA, the CDR3 is TGTGCCAGCAGTTCTCCGCTTAGGAAGAACACTGAAGCTTTCTTT. It codes for CASSSPLRKNTEAFF. This chain connects TRBV27 to TRBJ1-1; D is ambiguous. The germline V and J ends were trimmed by 4 bases and 1 base, with 13 bases remaining between them. CDR1 MNHEY and CDR2 SMNVEV come from the germline V gene (reference sequence). This CDR3 is 15 amino acids long.

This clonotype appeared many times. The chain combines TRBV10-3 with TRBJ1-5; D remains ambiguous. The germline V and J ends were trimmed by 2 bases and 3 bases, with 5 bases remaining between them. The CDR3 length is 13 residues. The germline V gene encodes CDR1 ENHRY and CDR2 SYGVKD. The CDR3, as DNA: TGTGCCATCAGTGAGGCAGACAATCAGCCCCAGCATTTT. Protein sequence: CAISEADNQPQHF.

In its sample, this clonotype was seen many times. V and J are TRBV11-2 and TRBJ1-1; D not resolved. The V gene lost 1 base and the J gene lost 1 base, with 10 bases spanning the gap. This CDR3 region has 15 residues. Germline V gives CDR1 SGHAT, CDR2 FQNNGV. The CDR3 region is CASSLVWLRNTEAFF. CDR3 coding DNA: TGTGCCAGCAGCTTAGTTTGGCTGCGGAACACTGAAGCTTTCTTT.

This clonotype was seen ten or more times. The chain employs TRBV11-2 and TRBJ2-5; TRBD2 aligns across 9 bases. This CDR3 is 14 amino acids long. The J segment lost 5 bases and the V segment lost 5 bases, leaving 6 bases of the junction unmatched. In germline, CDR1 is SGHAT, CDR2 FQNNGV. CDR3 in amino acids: CASSVRTSAETQYF. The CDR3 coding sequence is TGTGCCAGCAGCGTACGGACTAGCGCGGAGACCCAGTACTTC.

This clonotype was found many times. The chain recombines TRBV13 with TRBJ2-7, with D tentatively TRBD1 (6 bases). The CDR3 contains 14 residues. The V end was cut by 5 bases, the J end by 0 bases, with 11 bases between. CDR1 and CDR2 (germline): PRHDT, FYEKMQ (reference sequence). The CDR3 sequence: CASSNGDNSYEQYF. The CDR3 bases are TGTGCCAGCAGCAATGGGGACAACTCCTACGAGCAGTACTTC.

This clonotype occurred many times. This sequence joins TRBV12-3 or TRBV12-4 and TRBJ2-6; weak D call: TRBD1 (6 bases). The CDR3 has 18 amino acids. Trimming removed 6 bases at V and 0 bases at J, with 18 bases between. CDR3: CASSLPTGWSSGANVLTF. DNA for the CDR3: TGTGCCAGCAGCTTACCGACAGGTTGGAGCTCTGGGGCCAACGTCCTGACTTTC.

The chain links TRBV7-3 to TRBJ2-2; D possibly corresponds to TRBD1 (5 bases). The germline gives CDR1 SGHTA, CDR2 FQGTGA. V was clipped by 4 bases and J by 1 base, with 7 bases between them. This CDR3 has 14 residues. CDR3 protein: CASSYTGNTGELFF. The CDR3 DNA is TGTGCCAGCAGCTATACAGGGAACACCGGGGAGCTGTTTTTT. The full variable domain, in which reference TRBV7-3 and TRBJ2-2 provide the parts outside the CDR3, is GAGVSQTPSNKVTEKGKYVELRCDPISGHTALYWYRQSLGQGPEFLIYFQGTGAADDSGLPNDRFFAVRPEGSVSTLKIQRTERGDSAVYLCASSYTGNTGELFFGEGSRLTVL.

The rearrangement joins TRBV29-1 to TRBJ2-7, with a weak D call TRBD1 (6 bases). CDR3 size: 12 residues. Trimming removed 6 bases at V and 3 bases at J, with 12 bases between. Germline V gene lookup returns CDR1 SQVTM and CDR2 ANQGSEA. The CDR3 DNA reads TGCAGCGTGGGACAAGAGAGCTACGAGCAGTACTTC. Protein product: CSVGQESYEQYF.

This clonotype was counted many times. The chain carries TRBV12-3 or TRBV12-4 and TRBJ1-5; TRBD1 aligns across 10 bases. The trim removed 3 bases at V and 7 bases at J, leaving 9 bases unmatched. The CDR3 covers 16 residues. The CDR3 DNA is TGTGCCAGCAGTTTGACGGGACAGGGGATCAACCAGCCCCAGCATTTT. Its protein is CASSLTGQGINQPQHF.

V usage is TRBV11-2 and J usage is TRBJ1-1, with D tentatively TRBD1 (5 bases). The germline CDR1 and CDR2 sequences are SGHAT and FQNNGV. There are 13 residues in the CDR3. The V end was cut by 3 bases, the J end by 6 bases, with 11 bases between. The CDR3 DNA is TGTGCCAGCAGCTTGGCCCGGGGGTCTGAAGCTTTCTTT. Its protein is CASSLARGSEAFF.

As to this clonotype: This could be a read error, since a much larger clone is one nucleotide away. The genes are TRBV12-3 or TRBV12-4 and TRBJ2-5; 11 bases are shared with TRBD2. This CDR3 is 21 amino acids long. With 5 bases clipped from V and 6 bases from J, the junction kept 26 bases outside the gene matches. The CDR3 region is CASSPRKRGLAVGGGQKTQYF. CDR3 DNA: TGTGCCAGCAGTCCTAGGAAAAGGGGACTAGCGGTCGGGGGAGGGCAAAAGACCCAGTACTTC.

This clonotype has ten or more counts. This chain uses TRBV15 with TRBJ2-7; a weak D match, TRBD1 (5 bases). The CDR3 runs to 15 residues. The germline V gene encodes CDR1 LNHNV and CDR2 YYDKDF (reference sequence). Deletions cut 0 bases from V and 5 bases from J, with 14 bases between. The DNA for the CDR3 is TGTGCCACCAGCAGAGAAGAGGCAGGGAAGCACGAGCAGTACTTC. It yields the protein CATSREEAGKHEQYF.

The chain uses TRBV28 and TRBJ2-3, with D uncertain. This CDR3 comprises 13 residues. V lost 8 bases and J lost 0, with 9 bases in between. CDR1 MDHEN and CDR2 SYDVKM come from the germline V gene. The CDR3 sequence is CASQIISTDTQYF. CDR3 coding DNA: TGTGCCAGCCAGATAATAAGCACAGATACGCAGTATTTT.

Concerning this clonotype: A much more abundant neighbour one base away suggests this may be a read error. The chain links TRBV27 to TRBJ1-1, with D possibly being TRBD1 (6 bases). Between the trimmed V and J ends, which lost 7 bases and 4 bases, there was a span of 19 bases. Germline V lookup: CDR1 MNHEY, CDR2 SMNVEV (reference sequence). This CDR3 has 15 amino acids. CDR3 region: CASNTGRLMSTEAFF. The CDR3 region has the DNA TGTGCCAGCAACACAGGGCGGTTAATGAGCACTGAAGCTTTCTTT.

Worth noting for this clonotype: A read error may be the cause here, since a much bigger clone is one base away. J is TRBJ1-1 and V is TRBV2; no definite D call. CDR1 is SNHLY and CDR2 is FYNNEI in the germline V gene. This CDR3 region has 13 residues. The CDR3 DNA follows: TGTGTCAGCAGTGTCCATGGGAACACTGAAGCTTTCTTT. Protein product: CVSSVHGNTEAFF.

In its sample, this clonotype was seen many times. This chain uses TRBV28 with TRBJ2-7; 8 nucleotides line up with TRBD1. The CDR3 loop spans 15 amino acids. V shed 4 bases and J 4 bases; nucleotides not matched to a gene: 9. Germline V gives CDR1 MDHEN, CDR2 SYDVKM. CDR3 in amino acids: CASSSSGQVPYEQYF. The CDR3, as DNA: TGTGCCAGCAGTTCCTCGGGACAGGTACCTTACGAGCAGTACTTC.